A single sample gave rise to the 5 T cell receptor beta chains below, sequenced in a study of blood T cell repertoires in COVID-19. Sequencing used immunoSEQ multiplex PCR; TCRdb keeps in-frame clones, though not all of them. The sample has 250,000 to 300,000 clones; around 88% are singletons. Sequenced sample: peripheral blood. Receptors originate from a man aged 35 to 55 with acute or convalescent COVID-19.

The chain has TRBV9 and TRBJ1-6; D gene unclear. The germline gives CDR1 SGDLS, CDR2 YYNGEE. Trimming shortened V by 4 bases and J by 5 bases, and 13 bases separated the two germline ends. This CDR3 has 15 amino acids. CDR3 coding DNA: TGTGCCAGCAGCCCTAGCGGGCAGCATAATTCACCCCTCCACTTT. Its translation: CASSPSGQHNSPLHF.

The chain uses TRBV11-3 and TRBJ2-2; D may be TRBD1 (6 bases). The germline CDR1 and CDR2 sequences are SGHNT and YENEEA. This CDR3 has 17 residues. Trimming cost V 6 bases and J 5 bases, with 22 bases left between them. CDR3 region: CASSPWVGQGRTGELFF. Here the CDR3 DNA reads TGTGCCAGCAGTCCCTGGGTTGGGCAGGGGCGGACCGGGGAGCTGTTTTTT.

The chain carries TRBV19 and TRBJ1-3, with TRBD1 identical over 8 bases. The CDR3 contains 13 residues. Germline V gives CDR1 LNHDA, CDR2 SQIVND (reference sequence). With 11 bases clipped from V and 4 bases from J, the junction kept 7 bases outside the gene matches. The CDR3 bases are TGTGCCGCCACCGGGACAGGCGGAAACACCATATATTTT. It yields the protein CAATGTGGNTIYF.

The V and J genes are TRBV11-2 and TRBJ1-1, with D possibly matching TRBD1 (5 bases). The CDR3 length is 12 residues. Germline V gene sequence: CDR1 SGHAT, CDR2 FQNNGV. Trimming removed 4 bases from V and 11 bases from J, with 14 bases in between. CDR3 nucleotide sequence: TGTGCCAGCAGCTACGACATCGGGGGGGCTTTCTTT. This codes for CASSYDIGGAFF.

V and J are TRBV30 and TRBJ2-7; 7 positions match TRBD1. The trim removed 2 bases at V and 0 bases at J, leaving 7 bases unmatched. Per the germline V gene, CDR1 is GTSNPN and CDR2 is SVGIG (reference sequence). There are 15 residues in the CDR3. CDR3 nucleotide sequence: TGTGCCTGGAGTCCCTTGGACAGGACCTCCTACGAGCAGTACTTC. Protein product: CAWSPLDRTSYEQYF.